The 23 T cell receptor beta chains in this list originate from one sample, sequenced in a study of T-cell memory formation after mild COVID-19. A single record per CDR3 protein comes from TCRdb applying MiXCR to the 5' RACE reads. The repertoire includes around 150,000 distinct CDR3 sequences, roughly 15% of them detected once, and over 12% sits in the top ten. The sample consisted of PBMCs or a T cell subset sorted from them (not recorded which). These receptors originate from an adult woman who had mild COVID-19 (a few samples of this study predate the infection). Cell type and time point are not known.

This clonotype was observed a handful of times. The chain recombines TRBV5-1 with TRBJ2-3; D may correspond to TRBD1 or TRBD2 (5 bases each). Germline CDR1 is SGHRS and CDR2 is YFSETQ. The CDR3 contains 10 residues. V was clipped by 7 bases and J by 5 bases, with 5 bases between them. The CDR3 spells CASGGDTQYF. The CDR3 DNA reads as TGCGCCAGCGGGGGAGATACGCAGTATTTT.

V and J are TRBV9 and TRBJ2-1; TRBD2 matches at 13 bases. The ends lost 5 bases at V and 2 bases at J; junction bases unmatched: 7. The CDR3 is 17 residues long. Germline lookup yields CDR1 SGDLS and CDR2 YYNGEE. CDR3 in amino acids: CASSDTSGRAAYNEQFF. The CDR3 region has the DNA TGTGCCAGCAGTGATACTAGCGGGAGGGCCGCCTACAATGAGCAGTTCTTC.

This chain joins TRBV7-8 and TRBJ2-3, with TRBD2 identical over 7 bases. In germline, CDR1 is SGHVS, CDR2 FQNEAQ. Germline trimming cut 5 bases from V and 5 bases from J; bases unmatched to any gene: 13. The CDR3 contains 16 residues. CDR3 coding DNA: TGTGCCAGCAGCCCTTACTGGACTAGACTGATAGATACGCAGTATTTT. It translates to CASSPYWTRLIDTQYF.

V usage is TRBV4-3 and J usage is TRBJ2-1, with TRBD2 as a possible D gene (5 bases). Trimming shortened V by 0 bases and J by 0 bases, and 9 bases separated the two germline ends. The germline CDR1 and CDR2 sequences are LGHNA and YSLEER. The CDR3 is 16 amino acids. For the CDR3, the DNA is TGCGCCAGCAGCCAAGATTTGCGGGTCTCCTACAATGAGCAGTTCTTC. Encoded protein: CASSQDLRVSYNEQFF.

This chain's CDR3 is CASSEFTYEQYF. The CDR3 coding sequence is TGTGCCAGCAGTGAATTTACCTACGAGCAGTACTTC. This chain connects TRBV25-1 to TRBJ2-7; D is unclear. The CDR3 sequence is 12 residues long. Germline V gives CDR1 MGHDK, CDR2 SYGVNS. Trimming cost V 1 base and J 2 bases, with 3 bases left between them.

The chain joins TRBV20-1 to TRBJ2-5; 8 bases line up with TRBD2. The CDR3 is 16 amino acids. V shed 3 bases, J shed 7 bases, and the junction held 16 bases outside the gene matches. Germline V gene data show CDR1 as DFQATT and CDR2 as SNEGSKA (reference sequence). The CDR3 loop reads CSASRSSLAGSGTQYF. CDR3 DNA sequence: TGCAGTGCTAGTAGATCCTCTTTAGCGGGATCGGGGACCCAGTACTTC.

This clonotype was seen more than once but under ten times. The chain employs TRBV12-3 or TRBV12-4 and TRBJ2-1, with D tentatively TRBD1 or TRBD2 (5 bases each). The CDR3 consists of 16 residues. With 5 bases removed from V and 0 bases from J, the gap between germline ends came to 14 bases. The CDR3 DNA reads TGTGCCAGCAGTGCGGTTTGGGGGTCCTCCTACAATGAGCAGTTCTTC. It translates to CASSAVWGSSYNEQFF.

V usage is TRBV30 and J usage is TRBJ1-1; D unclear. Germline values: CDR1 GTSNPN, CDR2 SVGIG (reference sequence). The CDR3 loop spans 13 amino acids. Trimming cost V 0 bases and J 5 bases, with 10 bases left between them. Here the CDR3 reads CAWSVIDGTEAFF. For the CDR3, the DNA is TGTGCCTGGAGTGTAATTGACGGTACTGAAGCTTTCTTT.

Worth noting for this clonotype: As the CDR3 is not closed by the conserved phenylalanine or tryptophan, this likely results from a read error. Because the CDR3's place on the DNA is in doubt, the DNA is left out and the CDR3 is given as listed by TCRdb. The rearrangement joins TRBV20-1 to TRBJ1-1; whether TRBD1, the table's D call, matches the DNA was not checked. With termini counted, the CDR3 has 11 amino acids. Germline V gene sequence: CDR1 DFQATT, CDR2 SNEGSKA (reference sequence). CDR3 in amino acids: CSASVGNRVTV.

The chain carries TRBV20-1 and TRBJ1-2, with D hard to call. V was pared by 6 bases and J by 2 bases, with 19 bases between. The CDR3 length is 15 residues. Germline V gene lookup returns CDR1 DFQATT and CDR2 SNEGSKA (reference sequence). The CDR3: CSARLAGLPNYGYTF. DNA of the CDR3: TGCAGTGCCCGACTGGCAGGACTCCCAAACTATGGCTACACCTTC.

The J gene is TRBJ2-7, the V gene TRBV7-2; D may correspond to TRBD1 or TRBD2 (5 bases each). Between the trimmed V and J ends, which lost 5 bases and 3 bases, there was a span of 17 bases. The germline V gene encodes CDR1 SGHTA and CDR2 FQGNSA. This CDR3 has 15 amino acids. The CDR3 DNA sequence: TGTGCCAGCAGCCCAGAAGGGACGATAGTCTACGAGCAGTACTTC. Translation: CASSPEGTIVYEQYF.

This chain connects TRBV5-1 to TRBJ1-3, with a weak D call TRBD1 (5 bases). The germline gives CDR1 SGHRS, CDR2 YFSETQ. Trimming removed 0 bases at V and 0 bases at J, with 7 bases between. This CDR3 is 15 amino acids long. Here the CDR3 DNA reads TGCGCCAGCAGCTTGGAGGGGAACTCTGGAAACACCATATATTTT. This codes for CASSLEGNSGNTIYF.

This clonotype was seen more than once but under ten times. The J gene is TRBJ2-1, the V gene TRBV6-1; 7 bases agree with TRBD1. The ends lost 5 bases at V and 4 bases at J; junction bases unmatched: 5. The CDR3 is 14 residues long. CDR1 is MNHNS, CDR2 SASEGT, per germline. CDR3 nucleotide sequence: TGTGCCAGCAGTCGGGACAGAGATTACAATGAGCAGTTCTTC. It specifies CASSRDRDYNEQFF.

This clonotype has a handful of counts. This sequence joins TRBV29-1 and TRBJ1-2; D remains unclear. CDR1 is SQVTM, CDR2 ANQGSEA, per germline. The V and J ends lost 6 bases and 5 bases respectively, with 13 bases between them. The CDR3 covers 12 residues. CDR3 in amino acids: CSVPGPEYGYTF. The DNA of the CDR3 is TGCAGCGTCCCCGGGCCGGAGTATGGCTACACCTTC.

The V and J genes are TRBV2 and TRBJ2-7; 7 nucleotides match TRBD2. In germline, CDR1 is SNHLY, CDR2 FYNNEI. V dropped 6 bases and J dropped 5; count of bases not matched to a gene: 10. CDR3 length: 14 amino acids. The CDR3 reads CASRHLAGAHEQYF. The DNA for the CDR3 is TGTGCCAGCAGACACCTGGCGGGAGCGCACGAGCAGTACTTC.

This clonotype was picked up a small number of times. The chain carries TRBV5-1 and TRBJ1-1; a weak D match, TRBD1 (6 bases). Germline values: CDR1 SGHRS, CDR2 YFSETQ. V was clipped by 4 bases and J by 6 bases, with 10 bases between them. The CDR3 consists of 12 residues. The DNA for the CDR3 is TGCGCCAGCAGCCCCGGGGGCTCTGAAGCTTTCTTT. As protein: CASSPGGSEAFF.

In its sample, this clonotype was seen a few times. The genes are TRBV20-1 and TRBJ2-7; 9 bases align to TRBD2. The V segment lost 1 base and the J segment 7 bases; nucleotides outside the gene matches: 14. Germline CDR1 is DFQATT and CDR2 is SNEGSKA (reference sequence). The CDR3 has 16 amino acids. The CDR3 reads CSARGPAGGPLGEQYF. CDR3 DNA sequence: TGCAGTGCTAGAGGTCCAGCGGGAGGTCCCCTGGGAGAGCAGTACTTC.

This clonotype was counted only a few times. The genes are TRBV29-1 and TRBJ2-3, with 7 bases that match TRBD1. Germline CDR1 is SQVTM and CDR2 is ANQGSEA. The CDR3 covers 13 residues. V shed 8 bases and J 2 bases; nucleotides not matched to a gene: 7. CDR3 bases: TGCAGCTTAGGACAGGCGTTCACAGATACGCAGTATTTT. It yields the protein CSLGQAFTDTQYF.

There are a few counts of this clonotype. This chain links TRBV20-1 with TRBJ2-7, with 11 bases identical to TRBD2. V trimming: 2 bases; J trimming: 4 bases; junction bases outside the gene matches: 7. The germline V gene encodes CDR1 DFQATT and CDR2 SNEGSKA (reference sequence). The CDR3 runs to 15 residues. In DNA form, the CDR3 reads TGCAGTGCTAGAATTACTAGCGGGAGTGGTTACGAGCAGTACTTC. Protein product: CSARITSGSGYEQYF.

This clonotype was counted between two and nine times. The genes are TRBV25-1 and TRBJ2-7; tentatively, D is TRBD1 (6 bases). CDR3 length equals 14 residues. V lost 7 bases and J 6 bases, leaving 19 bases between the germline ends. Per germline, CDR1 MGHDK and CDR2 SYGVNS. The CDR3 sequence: CASTPPYRDGEQYF. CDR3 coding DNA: TGTGCCAGCACCCCCCCCTACAGGGACGGCGAGCAGTACTTC.

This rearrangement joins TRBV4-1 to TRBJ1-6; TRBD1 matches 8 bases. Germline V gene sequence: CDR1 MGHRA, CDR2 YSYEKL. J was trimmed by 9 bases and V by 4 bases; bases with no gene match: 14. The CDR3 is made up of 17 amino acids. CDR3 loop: CASSRLPSTGAGSPLHF. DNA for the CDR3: TGCGCCAGCAGCCGACTACCTTCGACAGGGGCGGGTTCACCCCTCCACTTT.

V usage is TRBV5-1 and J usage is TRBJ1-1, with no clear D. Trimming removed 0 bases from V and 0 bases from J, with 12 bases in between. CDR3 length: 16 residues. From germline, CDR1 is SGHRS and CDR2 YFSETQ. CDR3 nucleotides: TGCGCCAGCAGCTTGGGGAACTCTCACATGAACACTGAAGCTTTCTTT. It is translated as CASSLGNSHMNTEAFF.

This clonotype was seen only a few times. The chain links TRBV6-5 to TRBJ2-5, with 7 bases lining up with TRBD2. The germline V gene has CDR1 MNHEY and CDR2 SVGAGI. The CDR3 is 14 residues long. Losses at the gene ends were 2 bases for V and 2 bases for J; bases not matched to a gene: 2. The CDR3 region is CASSYVGGQETQYF. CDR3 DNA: TGTGCCAGCAGTTACGTCGGGGGGCAAGAGACCCAGTACTTC.